This T cell receptor beta chain was documented in a study of vaccination and CD4 T cells after COVID-19. The wider study: Controls used CEFX viral epitopes (positive), HIV-1 Nef peptides (negative), or no peptide.

The CDR3 runs 11 residues. V was pared by 4 bases and J by 7 bases, with 6 bases between. The germline gives CDR1 MNHEY, CDR2 SMNVEV (reference sequence). Details on this clonotype: Its antigen is not identified.

Indicated treatment: roughly 11-day PBMC culture with coronavirus spike peptide pools or control peptides (ViraFEST assay). Following expansion of antigen-specific T cells with peptide pools, ViraFEST then sequenced TCRs. PBMCs, plated at some 1.8 million per well, were grown in the presence of 10 IU/ml IL-2 and roughly 9.6 ug/ml peptide pools. Cultured CD4+ T-cell DNA underwent Oncomine TCR Beta short-read sequencing. TCRdb reprocessed the PCR reads via MiXCR and lists one record per CDR3 protein. The sample carries 15,000 or so distinct CDR3 sequences, roughly 34% recorded once. The rearrangement joins TRBV27 to TRBJ2-3; D remains unclear. Specimen: CD4+ T cells from blood, cultured in vitro. This receptor was obtained from a human donor who had recovered from COVID-19. The CDR3 DNA follows: TGTGCCAGCAGTTCCCTATATACGCAGTATTTT. Translating it yields CASSSLYTQYF.